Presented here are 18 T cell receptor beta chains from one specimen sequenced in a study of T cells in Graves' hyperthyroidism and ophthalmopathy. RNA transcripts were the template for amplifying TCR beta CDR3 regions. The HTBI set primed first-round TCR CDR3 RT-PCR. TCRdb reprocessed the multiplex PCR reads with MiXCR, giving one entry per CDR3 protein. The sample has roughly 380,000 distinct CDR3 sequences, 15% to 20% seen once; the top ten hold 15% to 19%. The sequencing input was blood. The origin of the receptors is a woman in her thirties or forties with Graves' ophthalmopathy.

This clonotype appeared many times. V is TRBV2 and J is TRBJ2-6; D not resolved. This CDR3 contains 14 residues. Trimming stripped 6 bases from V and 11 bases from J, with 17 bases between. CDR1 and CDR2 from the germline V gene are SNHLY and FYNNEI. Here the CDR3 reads CASSRTPGVDVLTF. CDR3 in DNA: TGTGCCAGCAGCCGGACCCCGGGCGTCGACGTCCTGACTTTC.

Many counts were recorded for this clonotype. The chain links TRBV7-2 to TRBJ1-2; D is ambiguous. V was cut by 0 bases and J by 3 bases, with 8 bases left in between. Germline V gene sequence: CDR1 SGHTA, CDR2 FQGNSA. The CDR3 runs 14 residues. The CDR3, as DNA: TGTGCCAGCAGCTTAGCCGATGGGGACTATGGCTACACCTTC. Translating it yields CASSLADGDYGYTF.

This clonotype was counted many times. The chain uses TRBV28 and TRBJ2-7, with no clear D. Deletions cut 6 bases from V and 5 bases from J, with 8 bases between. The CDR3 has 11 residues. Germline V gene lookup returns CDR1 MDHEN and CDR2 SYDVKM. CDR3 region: CASSSWNEQYF. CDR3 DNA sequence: TGTGCCAGCAGCAGCTGGAACGAGCAGTACTTC. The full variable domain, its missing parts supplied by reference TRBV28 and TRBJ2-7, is DVKVTQSSRYLVKRTGEKVFLECVQDMDHENMFWYRQDPGLGLRLIYFSYDVKMKEKGDIPEGYSVSREKKERFSLILESASTNQTSMYLCASSSWNEQYFGPGTRLTVT.

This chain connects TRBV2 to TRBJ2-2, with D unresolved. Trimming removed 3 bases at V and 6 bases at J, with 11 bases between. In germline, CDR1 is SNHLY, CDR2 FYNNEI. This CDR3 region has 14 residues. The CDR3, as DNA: TGTGCCAGCAGTGATCAACTGCCGGCCGGGGAGCTGTTTTTT. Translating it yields CASSDQLPAGELFF.

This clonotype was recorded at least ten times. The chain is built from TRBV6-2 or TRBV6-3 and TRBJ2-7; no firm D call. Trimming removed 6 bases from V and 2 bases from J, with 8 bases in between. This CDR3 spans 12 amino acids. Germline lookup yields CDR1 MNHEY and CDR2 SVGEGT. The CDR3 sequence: CASSPTAYEQYF. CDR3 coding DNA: TGTGCCAGCAGCCCTACTGCCTACGAGCAGTACTTC.

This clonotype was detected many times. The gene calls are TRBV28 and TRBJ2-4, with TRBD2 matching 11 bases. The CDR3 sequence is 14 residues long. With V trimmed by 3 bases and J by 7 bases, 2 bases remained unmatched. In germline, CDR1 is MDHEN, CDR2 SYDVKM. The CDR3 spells CASSFSGRGNIQYF. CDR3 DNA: TGTGCCAGCAGTTTTAGCGGGAGGGGGAACATTCAGTACTTC.

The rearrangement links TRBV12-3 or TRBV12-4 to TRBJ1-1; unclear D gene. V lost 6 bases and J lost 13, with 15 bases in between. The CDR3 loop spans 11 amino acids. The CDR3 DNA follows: TGTGCCAGCAGCCTAGGAGACAAAGGTTTCTTT. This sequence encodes CASSLGDKGFF.

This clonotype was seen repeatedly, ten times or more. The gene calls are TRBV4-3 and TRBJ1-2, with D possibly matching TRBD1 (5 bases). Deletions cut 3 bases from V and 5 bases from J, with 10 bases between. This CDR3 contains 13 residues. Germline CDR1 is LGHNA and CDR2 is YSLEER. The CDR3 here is CASSQEEGYGYTF. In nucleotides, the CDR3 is TGCGCCAGCAGCCAGGAGGAGGGGTATGGCTACACCTTC.

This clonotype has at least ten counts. Written as DNA, the CDR3 is TGTGCTAGTGGTGCGGGACTCTTTTACGAGCAGTACTTC. Amino acid sequence: CASGAGLFYEQYF. The rearrangement links TRBV12-5 to TRBJ2-7, with D perhaps matching TRBD2 (6 bases). Per the germline V gene, CDR1 is LGHNT and CDR2 is FRNRAP. This CDR3 has 13 residues. Trimming left V 5 bases short and J 4 bases short, with 12 bases between.

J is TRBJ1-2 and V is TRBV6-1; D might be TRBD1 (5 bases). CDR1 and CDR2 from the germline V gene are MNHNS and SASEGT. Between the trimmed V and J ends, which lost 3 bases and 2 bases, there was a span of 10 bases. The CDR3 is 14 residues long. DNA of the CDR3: TGTGCCAGCAGTGAGGGTCGGGGGAACTATGGCTACACCTTC. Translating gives CASSEGRGNYGYTF.

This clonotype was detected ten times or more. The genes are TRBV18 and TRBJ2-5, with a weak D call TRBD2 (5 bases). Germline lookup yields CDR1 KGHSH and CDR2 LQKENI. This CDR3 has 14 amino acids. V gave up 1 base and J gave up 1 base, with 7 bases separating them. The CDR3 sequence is CASSPQGLQETQYF. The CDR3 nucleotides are TGTGCCAGCTCACCACAAGGACTCCAAGAGACCCAGTACTTC.

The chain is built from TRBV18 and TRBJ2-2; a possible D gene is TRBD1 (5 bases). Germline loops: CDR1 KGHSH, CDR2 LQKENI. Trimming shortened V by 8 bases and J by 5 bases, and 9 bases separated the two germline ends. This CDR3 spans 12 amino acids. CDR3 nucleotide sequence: TGTGCCAGCGCCCAGGGAACCGGGGAGCTGTTTTTT. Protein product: CASAQGTGELFF.

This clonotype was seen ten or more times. CDR3: CASSSQRGETQYF. CDR3 in DNA: TGTGCCAGCAGCTCACAAAGGGGGGAGACCCAGTACTTC. J is TRBJ2-5 and V is TRBV7-3; D may be TRBD1 (6 bases). CDR3 length: 13 residues. Trimming took 4 bases from V and 5 from J, leaving 11 bases between them. CDR1 and CDR2 (germline): SGHTA, FQGTGA.

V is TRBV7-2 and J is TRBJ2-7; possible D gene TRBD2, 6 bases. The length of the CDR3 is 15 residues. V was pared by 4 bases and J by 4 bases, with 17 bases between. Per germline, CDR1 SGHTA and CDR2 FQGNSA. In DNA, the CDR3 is TGTGCCAGCAGCTGGGCCGGGCCTAGCGATTACGAGCAGTACTTC. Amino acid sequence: CASSWAGPSDYEQYF.

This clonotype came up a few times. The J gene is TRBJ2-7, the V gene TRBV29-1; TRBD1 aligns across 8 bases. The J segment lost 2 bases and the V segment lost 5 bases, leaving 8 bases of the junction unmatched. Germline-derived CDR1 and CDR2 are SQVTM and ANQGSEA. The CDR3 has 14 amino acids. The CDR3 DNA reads TGCAGCGTTAAACCGGGACAGGCAACCTACGAGCAGTACTTC. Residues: CSVKPGQATYEQYF.

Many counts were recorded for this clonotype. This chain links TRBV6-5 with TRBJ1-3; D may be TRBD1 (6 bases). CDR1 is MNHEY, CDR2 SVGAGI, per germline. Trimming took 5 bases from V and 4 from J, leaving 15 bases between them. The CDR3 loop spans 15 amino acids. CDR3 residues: CASSRITGSGNTIYF. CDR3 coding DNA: TGTGCCAGCAGTCGGATTACAGGGAGCGGAAACACCATATATTTT.

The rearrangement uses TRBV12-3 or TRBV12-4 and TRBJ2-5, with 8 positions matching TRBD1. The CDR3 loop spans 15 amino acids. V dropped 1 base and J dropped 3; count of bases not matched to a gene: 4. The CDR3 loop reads CASSLGQGAKETQYF. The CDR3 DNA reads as TGTGCCAGCAGTTTAGGCCAGGGGGCGAAAGAGACCCAGTACTTC.

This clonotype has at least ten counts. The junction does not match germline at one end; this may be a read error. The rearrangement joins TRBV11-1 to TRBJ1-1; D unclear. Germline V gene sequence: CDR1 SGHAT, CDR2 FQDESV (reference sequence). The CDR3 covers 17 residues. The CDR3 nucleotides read TGTGCCAGCACCGACCTATTAGGGAGTTATACTAACACTGAGGCTTTCTTT. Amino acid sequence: CASTDLLGSYTNTEAFF.